The rows below give T cell receptor beta chains drawn from one sample of a study of cytomegalovirus exposure and HLA in healthy donors. The table came from immunoSEQ multiplex PCR; TCRdb's copy has only in-frame clones and leaves some out. The sample holds some 200,000 clones; around nine tenths are singletons and the top ten take less than 1.2%. Sequencing was carried out using PBMCs. All receptors derive from a woman aged 18 to 35 in good health and CMV-seronegative. Each CDR3 is given with its conserved first and last residue. Each record gives: J gene, D gene, V gene, clone size, CDR3 DNA, CDR3 protein. The D gene is left open where the match is weak. The listing skips clone size in some rows; elsewhere it reads once, few, many or a size class.

TRBJ1-1,NA,TRBV5-1,NA,TGCGCCAGCAGCTCCCAGGGGTTGGTCACTGAAGCTTTCTTT,CASSSQGLVTEAFF
TRBJ2-7,NA,TRBV11-2,NA,TGTGCCAGCAGCTTTAGCGGAAGCTCCTACGAGCAGTACTTC,CASSFSGSSYEQYF
TRBJ2-7,NA,TRBV7-9,NA,TGTGCCAGCAGCTTAGGTGGCGGGACGATCACCTACGAGCAGTACTTC,CASSLGGGTITYEQYF
TRBJ1-4,NA,TRBV5-1,NA,TGCGCCAGCAGCTTGTCTTTTGGTGAGTCGGACATACCTAATGAAAAACTGTTTTTT,CASSLSFGESDIPNEKLFF
TRBJ1-6,TRBD1,TRBV6-5,NA,TGTGCCAGCAGCCCGGGACAGGGTAATTCACCCCTCCACTTT,CASSPGQGNSPLHF
TRBJ2-7,TRBD2,TRBV5-1,NA,TGCGCCAGCAGCGCCTCGGGAGGGGGGGCCTACGAGCAGTACTTC,CASSASGGGAYEQYF
TRBJ2-1,TRBD2,TRBV5-1,NA,TGCGCCAGCAGCCTCGGGGAGCGGGGAGGACTGGGTGAGCAGTTCTTC,CASSLGERGGLGEQFF
TRBJ2-2,NA,TRBV6-5,NA,TGTGCCAGCAGCCGCGGGTCTACCGGGGAGCTGTTTTTT,CASSRGSTGELFF
TRBJ2-2,TRBD2,TRBV11-2,NA,TGTGCCAGCAGCTTAGCTAGCGGGAGGGCCTACGGGGAGCTGTTTTTT,CASSLASGRAYGELFF
TRBJ1-1,NA,TRBV5-1,NA,TGCGCCAGCAGCGCGGGTCTTTCTCTCATCGGCTCGAACACTGAAGCTTTCTTT,CASSAGLSLIGSNTEAFF
TRBJ2-7,NA,TRBV6-4,NA,TGTGCCAGCAGTGACGCTCGACAGGCCTTC,CASSDARQAF
TRBJ1-1,TRBD1,TRBV7-9,NA,TGTGCCAGCAGCCACAGGGGGAATTTAATGAACACTGAAGCTTTCTTT,CASSHRGNLMNTEAFF
TRBJ2-3,TRBD2,TRBV14,NA,TGTGCCAGCAGCCAAGGACCGACTAGCGGGAGCCCAGATACGCAGTATTTT,CASSQGPTSGSPDTQYF
TRBJ2-7,NA,TRBV29-1,NA,TGCAGCGTTGAAGTGGACAACTCCTACGAGCAGTACTTC,CSVEVDNSYEQYF
TRBJ2-1,NA,TRBV28,NA,TGTGCCAGCAGCAGGGGTTATGAGCAGTTCTTC,CASSRGYEQFF
TRBJ1-1,NA,TRBV6-1,few,TGTGCCAGCAGATACATGAACACTGAAGCTTTCTTT,CASRYMNTEAFF
TRBJ1-5,NA,TRBV21-1,NA,TGTGCCAGCAGCATCGGGACAGGGGATCAGCCCCAGCATTTT,CASSIGTGDQPQHF
TRBJ2-3,TRBD2,TRBV10-3,NA,TGTGCCATCAGTAAGACTAGCGGGACGCAGTATTTT,CAISKTSGTQYF
TRBJ2-3,TRBD2,TRBV27,NA,TGTGCCAGCAGTTCGGGACTAGCTTGGTCAGATACGCAGTATTTT,CASSSGLAWSDTQYF